These T cell receptor beta chains were read from a single sample in a study of siplizumab effects on memory and regulatory T cells. Clones were read by immunoSEQ multiplex PCR, and TCRdb kept only the in-frame ones, dropping some. The sample lists about 82,000 clones; roughly 87% were seen once. Material: Tregs sorted from blood. All receptors come from a human donor in good health. Both conserved end residues are part of each CDR3. D genes are given only for firm matches. Rows may omit the clone size; those that give it use once, few, many or a size class.

>.|TRBJ2-1|13|TRBV7-6|.
TGTGCCAGCAGCTCCCCCCCGTTTAATGAGCAGTTCTTC
CASSSPPFNEQFF
>.|TRBJ2-4|14|TRBV7-6|once
TGTGCCAGCAGCGCTAGTGGGGGCAAAAACATTCAGTACTTC
CASSASGGKNIQYF
>.|TRBJ2-7|12|TRBV6-6|few
TGTGCCAGCAGTTACGAGGGGTACGAGCAGTACTTC
CASSYEGYEQYF
>.|TRBJ1-1|13|TRBV11-3|.
TGTGCCAGCAGCCCACAGGGGAACACTGAAGCTTTCTTT
CASSPQGNTEAFF
>.|TRBJ2-5|14|TRBV9|once
TGTGCCAGCAGCGTAGGGGGCACCGGTCGGACCCAGTACTTC
CASSVGGTGRTQYF
>.|TRBJ2-5|12|TRBV7-3|once
TGTGCCAGCATCCTCAGGGGTGAGACCCAGTACTTC
CASILRGETQYF
>TRBD1|TRBJ2-5|13|TRBV19|.
TGTGCCAGTAGCGGGACAGGGCGAGAGACCCAGTACTTC
CASSGTGRETQYF
>.|TRBJ1-6|16|TRBV7-9|few
TGTGCCAGCAGCTCGCCCCAGGGCGGGGGCGGCTCACCCCTCCACTTT
CASSSPQGGGGSPLHF
>TRBD1|TRBJ1-2|16|TRBV6-1|.
TGTGCCAGCAGTGAAAAAGGGACAGGCATTTACTATGGCTACACCTTC
CASSEKGTGIYYGYTF
>TRBD2|TRBJ2-3|17|TRBV5-1|.
TGCGCCAGCAGCTGGGGGACTAGCGGGCGCGGCACAGATACGCAGTATTTT
CASSWGTSGRGTDTQYF
>TRBD1|TRBJ1-3|11|TRBV6-4|.
TGTGCCAGCAGTCCCCGTGGGACAGGGTTTTTT
CASSPRGTGFF
>.|TRBJ1-5|15|TRBV18|.
TGTGCCAGCTCACCCCGGGACATTGGCAATCAGCCCCAGCATTTT
CASSPRDIGNQPQHF
>.|TRBJ1-6|14|TRBV7-2|.
TGTGCCAGCAGCTTAGGTCAAACTAATTCACCCCTCCACTTT
CASSLGQTNSPLHF
>TRBD1|TRBJ1-4|15|TRBV6-1|once
TGTGCCAGCAGTATGGACAGGGTCCTACATGAAAAACTGTTTTTT
CASSMDRVLHEKLFF
>TRBD1|TRBJ1-5|17|TRBV19|.
TGTGCCAGTAGTCCTCCTAAAACCGGGACAGGAGGTCAGCCCCAGCATTTT
CASSPPKTGTGGQPQHF
>TRBD1|TRBJ2-4|15|TRBV5-1|.
TGCGCCAGCAGCTTGCGGACAGGGGCCAAAAACATTCAGTACTTC
CASSLRTGAKNIQYF
>.|TRBJ1-1|14|TRBV6-1|.
TGTGCCAGCAGTGAAAGGGGCGGTAGGACTGAAGCTTTCTTT
CASSERGGRTEAFF
>TRBD1|TRBJ1-6|14|TRBV7-9|once
TGTGCCAGCAGCTATCACGCAGGGGGGTCACCCCTCCACTTT
CASSYHAGGSPLHF
>TRBD1|TRBJ1-1|14|TRBV7-6|.
TGTGCCAGCAGCTTAGACGGGACAGACACTGAAGCTTTCTTT
CASSLDGTDTEAFF
>.|TRBJ2-7|15|TRBV21-1|.
TGTGCCAGCAGCGCAGCCGAAACGGATTTCTACGAGCAGTACTTC
CASSAAETDFYEQYF
>.|TRBJ1-5|13|TRBV6-6|.
TGTGCCAGCAGTTACGCGGCTAATCAGCCCCAGCATTTT
CASSYAANQPQHF
>TRBD1|TRBJ1-1|17|TRBV7-3|.
TGTGCCAGCAGTCAGAGAGCAGGGGGAGAAGGGAACACTGAAGCTTTCTTT
CASSQRAGGEGNTEAFF
>TRBD1|TRBJ1-5|14|TRBV9|.
TGTGCCAGCAGCGTCGGACAGGGGAATCAGCCCCAGCATTTT
CASSVGQGNQPQHF
>.|TRBJ2-7|12|TRBV29-1|.
TGCAGCGTGGATACCGGGCCTCTTGAGCAGTACTTC
CSVDTGPLEQYF